These T cell receptor beta chains were read from a single sample in a study of cytomegalovirus exposure and HLA in healthy donors. Method: immunoSEQ multiplex PCR; TCRdb's copy keeps in-frame clones and lacks some. The sample includes 75,000 to 90,000 clones. Sequences were obtained from PBMCs. The receptor source for this set is a woman aged 55-69 years in good health and CMV-seronegative. Both conserved end residues are part of each CDR3. The D gene is left open where the match is weak.

V gene,J gene,D gene,CDR3 protein,CDR3 DNA
TRBV11-2,TRBJ2-1,NA,CASSLHSEQFF,TGTGCCAGCAGTCTTCATAGTGAGCAGTTCTTC
TRBV14,TRBJ2-1,NA,CASSLFGAVYNEQFF,TGTGCCAGCAGCCTCTTTGGCGCGGTCTACAATGAGCAGTTCTTC
TRBV21-1,TRBJ2-7,NA,CASSNIISGGEQYF,TGTGCCAGCAGCAATATTATCTCAGGGGGAGAGCAGTACTTC
TRBV6-5,TRBJ2-7,TRBD1,CASSYSGTGGYEQYF,TGTGCCAGCAGTTACTCCGGGACAGGGGGCTACGAGCAGTACTTC
TRBV19,TRBJ1-2,NA,CASNAQGGRGMGYTF,TGTGCCAGTAATGCCCAGGGAGGGAGGGGCATGGGCTACACCTTC
TRBV2,TRBJ2-1,NA,CASSRLSSYNEQFF,TGTGCCAGCAGTCGACTGAGCTCCTACAATGAGCAGTTCTTC
TRBV5-1,TRBJ1-4,NA,CASSEGRGGKLFF,TGCGCCAGCAGCGAAGGTAGGGGAGGGAAACTGTTTTTT
TRBV9,TRBJ2-5,NA,CASSASPGRGETQYF,TGTGCCAGCAGCGCCTCTCCCGGGCGGGGAGAGACCCAGTACTTC
TRBV7-6,TRBJ2-4,TRBD1,CASSLAIGQVGNIQYF,TGTGCCAGCAGCTTAGCCATCGGACAGGTGGGAAACATTCAGTACTTC
TRBV6-1,TRBJ2-6,NA,CASYRAPGANVLTF,TGTGCCAGCTACAGGGCCCCTGGGGCCAACGTCCTGACTTTC
TRBV27,TRBJ2-5,TRBD2,CASSRWGVTSGQETQYF,TGTGCCAGCAGTCGGTGGGGGGTAACTAGCGGCCAAGAGACCCAGTACTTC
TRBV7-2,TRBJ2-3,TRBD2,CASSLFGGREADTQYF,TGTGCCAGCAGCTTATTTGGCGGGAGGGAGGCAGATACGCAGTATTTT
TRBV11-3,TRBJ2-1,TRBD2,CASTSGPSYNEQFF,TGTGCCAGCACTAGCGGGCCCTCCTACAATGAGCAGTTCTTC
TRBV6-4,TRBJ2-1,NA,CASSTDFRLVATNEQFF,TGTGCCAGCAGTACCGACTTCAGACTAGTAGCTACCAATGAGCAGTTCTTC
TRBV7-9,TRBJ2-1,NA,CASSSPEGHSYNEQFF,TGTGCCAGCAGCTCCCCCGAGGGACACTCCTACAATGAGCAGTTCTTC
TRBV30,TRBJ1-5,TRBD1,CAWSVGQGNQPQHF,TGTGCCTGGAGTGTGGGACAGGGAAATCAGCCCCAGCATTTT
TRBV5-1,TRBJ2-7,NA,CASSPMPGRGGYEQYF,TGCGCCAGCAGCCCCATGCCGGGACGGGGAGGCTACGAGCAGTACTTC
TRBV5-1,TRBJ1-1,TRBD1,CASSLALPGGTEAFF,TGCGCCAGCAGCTTGGCTTTGCCAGGGGGCACTGAAGCTTTCTTT
TRBV28,TRBJ2-7,TRBD1,CASSQDRDRVLGNYEQYF,TGTGCCAGCAGTCAGGACAGGGATCGAGTTTTGGGGAACTACGAGCAGTACTTC
TRBV6-5,TRBJ2-2,NA,CASSYSSDTGELFF,TGTGCCAGCAGTTACTCTTCCGACACCGGGGAGCTGTTTTTT
TRBV30,TRBJ1-3,TRBD1,CAWEGTAGNTIYF,TGTGCCTGGGAGGGGACAGCTGGAAACACCATATATTTT
TRBV7-6,TRBJ2-7,TRBD2,CASSNPGGVSYEQYF,TGTGCCAGCAGCAACCCGGGGGGAGTCTCCTACGAGCAGTACTTC
TRBV7-6,TRBJ1-4,TRBD1,CASSPRTGEGEKLFF,TGTGCCAGCAGCCCAAGGACAGGAGAGGGTGAAAAACTGTTTTTT
TRBV19,TRBJ2-6,NA,CASSIEGGSGANVLTF,TGTGCCAGTAGTATAGAGGGGGGCTCTGGGGCCAACGTCCTGACTTTC
TRBV5-5,TRBJ2-7,TRBD2,CASSLAGGSSPYEQYF,TGTGCCAGCAGCTTGGCCGGGGGGTCTTCCCCCTACGAGCAGTACTTC
TRBV6-6,TRBJ1-4,TRBD1,CASRRGQGIGEKLFF,TGTGCCAGCAGACGCGGACAGGGGATCGGTGAAAAACTGTTTTTT
TRBV4-1,TRBJ2-5,TRBD2,CASSQDRPGGLAGGRYQETQYF,TGCGCCAGCAGCCAAGATCGGCCGGGGGGACTAGCGGGAGGGCGGTACCAAGAGACCCAGTACTTC
TRBV7-9,TRBJ2-1,TRBD2,CASSLVTSGANEQFF,TGTGCCAGCAGCTTAGTAACTAGCGGGGCAAATGAGCAGTTCTTC
TRBV28,TRBJ2-2,NA,CASSRWERTGELFF,TGTGCCAGCAGTAGGTGGGAGAGGACCGGGGAGCTGTTTTTT
TRBV29-1,TRBJ2-1,TRBD1,CSVRDRGQGNEQFF,TGCAGCGTCAGGGACAGGGGGCAGGGCAATGAGCAGTTCTTC
TRBV30,TRBJ1-1,NA,CAWSGGMNTEAFF,TGTGCCTGGAGTGGAGGGATGAACACTGAAGCTTTCTTT
TRBV11-2,TRBJ2-7,TRBD1,CASSLSLGQGGREQYF,TGTGCCAGCAGCTTATCTCTTGGACAGGGGGGTCGCGAGCAGTACTTC
TRBV7-2,TRBJ2-1,TRBD2,CASSQGLAAYNEQFF,TGTGCCAGCAGCCAGGGACTAGCGGCCTACAATGAGCAGTTCTTC
TRBV11-1,TRBJ2-2,TRBD2,CASSRWDRTSTSGELFF,TGTGCCAGCAGCCGCTGGGACCGGACTAGTACGTCCGGGGAGCTGTTTTTT
TRBV28,TRBJ1-1,NA,CASSGLHFGAFF,TGTGCCAGCAGCGGACTTCATTTCGGAGCTTTCTTT
TRBV18,TRBJ2-7,NA,CASSPPRGSYEQYF,TGTGCCAGCTCACCACCCAGGGGTTCCTACGAGCAGTACTTC
TRBV25-1,TRBJ2-5,TRBD2,CASSEYGSGEQETQYF,TGTGCCAGCAGTGAATATGGGAGCGGGGAACAAGAGACCCAGTACTTC
TRBV29-1,TRBJ2-2,TRBD2,CSASWGGPSTGELFF,TGCAGCGCGTCGTGGGGAGGGCCGAGCACCGGGGAGCTGTTTTTT
TRBV5-1,TRBJ2-1,TRBD2,CASSLDLAGEGNEQFF,TGCGCCAGCAGCTTGGATTTAGCGGGAGAGGGCAATGAGCAGTTCTTC
TRBV7-9,TRBJ2-7,NA,CASSLVSQGSYEQYF,TGTGCCAGCAGCTTAGTGAGTCAGGGGTCCTACGAGCAGTACTTC
TRBV6-5,TRBJ2-7,NA,CATSTANYEQYF,TGTGCCACATCGACAGCCAACTACGAGCAGTACTTC
TRBV30,TRBJ1-3,TRBD1,CAWSRNDRVRTHTIYF,TGTGCCTGGAGCCGCAACGACAGGGTCCGGACGCACACCATATATTTT
TRBV13,TRBJ1-3,TRBD1,CASSLGDRGYSGNTIYF,TGTGCCAGCAGCTTAGGGGACAGGGGCTACTCTGGAAACACCATATATTTT
TRBV7-6,TRBJ1-1,NA,CASSLASRGQSTEAFF,TGTGCCAGCAGCTTAGCCTCGCGGGGGCAGAGCACTGAAGCTTTCTTT
TRBV4-1,TRBJ2-5,TRBD2,CASSQVTGGFETQYF,TGCGCCAGCAGCCAAGTGACGGGAGGGTTCGAGACCCAGTACTTC
TRBV5-4,TRBJ1-2,TRBD1,CASSLGNRGSNYGYTF,TGTGCCAGCAGCTTGGGCAACAGGGGGTCTAACTATGGCTACACCTTC
TRBV18,TRBJ2-3,NA,CASSLGGPDTQYF,TGTGCCAGCTCACTGGGGGGGCCAGATACGCAGTATTTT
TRBV29-1,TRBJ1-1,TRBD1,CSVEGQEGTEAFF,TGCAGCGTTGAGGGACAGGAGGGTACTGAAGCTTTCTTT